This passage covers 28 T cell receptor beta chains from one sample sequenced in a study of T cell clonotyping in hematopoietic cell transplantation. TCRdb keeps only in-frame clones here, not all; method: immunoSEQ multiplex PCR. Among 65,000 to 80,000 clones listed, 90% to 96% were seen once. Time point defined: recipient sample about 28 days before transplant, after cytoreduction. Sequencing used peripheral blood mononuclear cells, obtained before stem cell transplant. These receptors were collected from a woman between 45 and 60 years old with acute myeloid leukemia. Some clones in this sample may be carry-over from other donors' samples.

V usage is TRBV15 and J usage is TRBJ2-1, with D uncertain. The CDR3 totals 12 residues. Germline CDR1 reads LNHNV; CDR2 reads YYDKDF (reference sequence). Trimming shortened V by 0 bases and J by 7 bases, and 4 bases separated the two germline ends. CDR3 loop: CATSRDWNEQFF. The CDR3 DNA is TGTGCCACCAGCAGAGATTGGAATGAGCAGTTCTTC.

The CDR3, as DNA: TGTGCCTGGAGTCCCCCTCGCGGGACAAACACCGGGGAGCTGTTTTTT. Translation: CAWSPPRGTNTGELFF. The rearrangement links TRBV30 to TRBJ2-2; D could derive from TRBD1 or TRBD2 (6 bases each). The CDR3 runs 16 residues. The V end was cut by 2 bases, the J end by 2 bases, with 15 bases between. CDR1 GTSNPN and CDR2 SVGIG come from the germline V gene (reference sequence).

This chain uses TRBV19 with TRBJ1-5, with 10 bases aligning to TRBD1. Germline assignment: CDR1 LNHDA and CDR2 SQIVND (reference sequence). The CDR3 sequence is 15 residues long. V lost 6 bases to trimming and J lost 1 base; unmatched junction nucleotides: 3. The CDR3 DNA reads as TGTGCCAGTAGGAAGGGACAGGGGAGCAATCAGCCCCAGCATTTT. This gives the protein CASRKGQGSNQPQHF. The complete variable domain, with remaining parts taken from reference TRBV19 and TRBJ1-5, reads DGGITQSPKYLFRKEGQNVTLSCEQNLNHDAMYWYRQDPGQGLRLIYYSQIVNDFQKGDIAEGYSVSREKKESFPLTVTSAQKNPTAFYLCASRKGQGSNQPQHFGDGTRLSIL.

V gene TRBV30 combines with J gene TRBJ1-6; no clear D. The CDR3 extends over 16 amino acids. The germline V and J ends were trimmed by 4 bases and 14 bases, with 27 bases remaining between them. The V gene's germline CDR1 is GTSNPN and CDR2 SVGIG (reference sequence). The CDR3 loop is CAWTIRGVRAGGTLHF. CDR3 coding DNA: TGTGCCTGGACTATCCGGGGTGTCCGGGCAGGAGGGACCCTCCACTTT.

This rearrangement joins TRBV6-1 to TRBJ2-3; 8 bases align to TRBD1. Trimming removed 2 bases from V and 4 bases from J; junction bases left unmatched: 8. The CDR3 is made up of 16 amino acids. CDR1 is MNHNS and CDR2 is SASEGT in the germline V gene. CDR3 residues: CASSERGQAGPDTQYF. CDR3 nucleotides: TGTGCCAGCAGTGAACGGGGACAGGCGGGGCCAGATACGCAGTATTTT.

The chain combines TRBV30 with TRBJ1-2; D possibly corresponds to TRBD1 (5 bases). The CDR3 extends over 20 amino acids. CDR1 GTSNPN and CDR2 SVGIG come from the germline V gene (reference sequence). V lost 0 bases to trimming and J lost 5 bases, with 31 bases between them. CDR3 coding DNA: TGTGCCTGGAGTGTAGGGGCGGCAGGGCAAGATGGAAATAATGGATATGGCTACACCTTC. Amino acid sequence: CAWSVGAAGQDGNNGYGYTF. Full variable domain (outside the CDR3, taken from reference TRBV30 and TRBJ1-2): SQTIHQWPATLVQPVGSPLSLECTVEGTSNPNLYWYRQAAGRGLQLLFYSVGIGQISSEVPQNLSASRPQDRQFILSSKKLLLSDSGFYLCAWSVGAAGQDGNNGYGYTFGSGTRLTVV.

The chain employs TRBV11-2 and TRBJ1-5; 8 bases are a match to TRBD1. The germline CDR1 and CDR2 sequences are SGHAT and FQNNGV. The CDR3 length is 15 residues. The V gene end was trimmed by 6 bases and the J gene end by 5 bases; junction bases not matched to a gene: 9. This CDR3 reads CASSHVAGGDQPQHF. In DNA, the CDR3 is TGTGCCAGCAGTCATGTAGCAGGGGGCGATCAGCCCCAGCATTTT.

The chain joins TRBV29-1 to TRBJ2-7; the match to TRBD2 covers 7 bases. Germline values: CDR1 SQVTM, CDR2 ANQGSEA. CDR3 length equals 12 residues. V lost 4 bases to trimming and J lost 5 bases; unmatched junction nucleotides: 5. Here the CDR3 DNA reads TGCAGCGTTGTTAGGACTAGTAACGAGCAGTACTTC. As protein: CSVVRTSNEQYF.

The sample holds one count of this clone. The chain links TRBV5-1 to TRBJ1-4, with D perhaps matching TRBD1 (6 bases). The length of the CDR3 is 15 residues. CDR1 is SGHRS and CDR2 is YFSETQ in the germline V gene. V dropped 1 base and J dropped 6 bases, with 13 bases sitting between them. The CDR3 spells CASSLTTGRDEKLFF. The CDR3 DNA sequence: TGCGCCAGCAGCTTGACCACAGGGAGGGATGAAAAACTGTTTTTT.

CDR3 loop: CASSQDIVETQYF. CDR3 coding DNA: TGTGCCAGCAGCCAAGATATCGTAGAGACCCAGTACTTC. The genes are TRBV4-2 and TRBJ2-5; no firm D call. CDR1 is LGHNA and CDR2 is YNFKEQ in the germline V gene. Deletions cut 0 bases from V and 4 bases from J, with 6 bases between. The CDR3 length is 13 residues.

The CDR3 protein is CASSPGTSGRPYEQYF. As DNA, the CDR3 is TGTGCCAGCAGCCCCGGGACTAGCGGGAGGCCATACGAGCAGTACTTC. The chain joins TRBV11-3 to TRBJ2-7; TRBD2 matches 15 bases. Germline values: CDR1 SGHNT, CDR2 YENEEA. J was trimmed by 4 bases and V by 5 bases; bases with no gene match: 6. This CDR3 region has 16 residues.

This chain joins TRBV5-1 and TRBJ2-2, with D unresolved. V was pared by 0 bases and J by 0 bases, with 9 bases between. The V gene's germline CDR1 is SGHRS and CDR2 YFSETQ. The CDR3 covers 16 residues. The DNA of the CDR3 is TGCGCCAGCAGCTTGGTGGGTAACACGAACACCGGGGAGCTGTTTTTT. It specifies CASSLVGNTNTGELFF.

The CDR3 DNA reads TGTGCCAGCAGTTCCACCCGGGACAGCTATGGCTACACCTTC. Amino acids: CASSSTRDSYGYTF. The V gene is TRBV27, the J gene TRBJ1-2; the match to TRBD1 covers 7 bases. V lost 4 bases and J lost 4; bases outside the gene matches: 6. CDR3 length equals 14 residues. CDR1 is MNHEY and CDR2 is SMNVEV in the germline V gene (reference sequence).

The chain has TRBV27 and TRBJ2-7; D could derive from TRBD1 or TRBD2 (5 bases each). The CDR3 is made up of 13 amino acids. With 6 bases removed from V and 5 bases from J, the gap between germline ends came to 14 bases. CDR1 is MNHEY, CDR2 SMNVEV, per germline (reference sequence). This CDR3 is CASRGRSDHEQYF. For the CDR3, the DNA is TGTGCCAGCAGGGGACGTAGCGATCACGAGCAGTACTTC.

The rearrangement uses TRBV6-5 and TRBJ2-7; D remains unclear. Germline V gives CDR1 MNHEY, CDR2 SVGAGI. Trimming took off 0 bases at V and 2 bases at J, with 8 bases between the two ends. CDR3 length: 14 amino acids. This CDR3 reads CASSYSLDPYEQYF. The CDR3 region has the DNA TGTGCCAGCAGTTACTCCCTGGATCCCTACGAGCAGTACTTC.

In DNA form, the CDR3 reads TGTGCCAGCAGCGTAGGTCCGGCAGGGGGACACTACGAGCAGTACTTC. It codes for CASSVGPAGGHYEQYF. This chain links TRBV9 with TRBJ2-7; TRBD1 matches 7 bases. CDR1 is SGDLS and CDR2 is YYNGEE in the germline V gene. V lost 0 bases to trimming and J lost 3 bases; unmatched junction nucleotides: 9. The CDR3 totals 16 residues.

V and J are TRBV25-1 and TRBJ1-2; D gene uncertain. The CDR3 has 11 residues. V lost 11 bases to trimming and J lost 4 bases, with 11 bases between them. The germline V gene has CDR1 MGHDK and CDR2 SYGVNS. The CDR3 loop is CAVKAVYGYTF. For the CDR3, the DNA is TGTGCCGTAAAGGCGGTCTATGGCTACACCTTC.

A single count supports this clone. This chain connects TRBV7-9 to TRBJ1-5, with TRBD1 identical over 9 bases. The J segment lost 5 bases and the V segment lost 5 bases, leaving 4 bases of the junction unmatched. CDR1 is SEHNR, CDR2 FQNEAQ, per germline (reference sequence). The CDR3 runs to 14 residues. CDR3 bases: TGTGCCAGCAGCCCAGGGACAGGGCATCAGCCCCAGCATTTT. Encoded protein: CASSPGTGHQPQHF. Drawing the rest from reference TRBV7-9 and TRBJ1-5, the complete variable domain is DTGVSQNPRHKITKRGQNVTFRCDPISEHNRLYWYRQTLGQGPEFLTYFQNEAQLEKSRLLSDRFSAERPKGSFSTLEIQRTEQGDSAMYLCASSPGTGHQPQHFGDGTRLSIL.

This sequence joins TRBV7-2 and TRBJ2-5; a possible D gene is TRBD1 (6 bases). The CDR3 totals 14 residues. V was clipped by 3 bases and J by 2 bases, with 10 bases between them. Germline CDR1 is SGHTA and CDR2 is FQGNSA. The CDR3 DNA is TGTGCCAGCAGCTTTACAGGGACGCAAGAGACCCAGTACTTC. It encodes CASSFTGTQETQYF.

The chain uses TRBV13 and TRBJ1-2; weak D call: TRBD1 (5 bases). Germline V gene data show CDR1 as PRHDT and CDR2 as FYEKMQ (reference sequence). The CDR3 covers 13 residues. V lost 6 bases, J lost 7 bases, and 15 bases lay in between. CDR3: CASSLGLRGGYTF. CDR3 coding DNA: TGTGCCAGCAGTCTGGGACTCCGAGGTGGCTACACCTTC. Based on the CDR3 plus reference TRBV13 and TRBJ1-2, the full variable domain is AAGVIQSPRHLIKEKRETATLKCYPIPRHDTVYWYQQGPGQDPQFLISFYEKMQSDKGSIPDRFSAQQFSDYHSELNMSSLELGDSALYFCASSLGLRGGYTFGSGTRLTVV.

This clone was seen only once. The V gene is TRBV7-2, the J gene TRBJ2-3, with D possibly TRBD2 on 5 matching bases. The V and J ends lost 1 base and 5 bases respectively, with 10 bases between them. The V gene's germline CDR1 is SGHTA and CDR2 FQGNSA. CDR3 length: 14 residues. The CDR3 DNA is TGTGCCAGCAGCTTAGTGGCCCGGGGAGATACGCAGTATTTT. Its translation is CASSLVARGDTQYF.

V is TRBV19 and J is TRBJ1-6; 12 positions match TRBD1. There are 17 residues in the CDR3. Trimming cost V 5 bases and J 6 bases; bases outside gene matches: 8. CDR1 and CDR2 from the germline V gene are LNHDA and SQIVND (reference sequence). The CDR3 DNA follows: TGTGCCAGTAGTTCCCAAGGGGGACAGGGGGCTAATTCACCCCTCCACTTT. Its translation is CASSSQGGQGANSPLHF.

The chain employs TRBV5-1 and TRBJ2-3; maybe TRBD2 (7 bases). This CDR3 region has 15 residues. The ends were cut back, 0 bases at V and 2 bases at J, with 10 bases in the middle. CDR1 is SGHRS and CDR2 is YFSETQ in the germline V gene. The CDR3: CASSLVGGATDTQYF. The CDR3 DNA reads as TGCGCCAGCAGCTTGGTTGGGGGGGCCACAGATACGCAGTATTTT.

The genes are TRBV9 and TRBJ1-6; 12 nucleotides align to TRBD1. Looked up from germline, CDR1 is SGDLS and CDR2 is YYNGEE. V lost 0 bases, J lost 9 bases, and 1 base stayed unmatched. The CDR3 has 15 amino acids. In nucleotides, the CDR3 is TGTGCCAGCAGCGTAGGGGACAGGGGGCGTTCACCCCTCCACTTT. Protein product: CASSVGDRGRSPLHF.

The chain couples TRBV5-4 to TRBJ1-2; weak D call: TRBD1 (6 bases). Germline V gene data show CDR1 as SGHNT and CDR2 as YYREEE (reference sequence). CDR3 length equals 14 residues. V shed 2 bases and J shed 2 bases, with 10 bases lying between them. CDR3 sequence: CASSFGQNNYGYTF. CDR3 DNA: TGTGCCAGCAGCTTCGGACAGAACAACTATGGCTACACCTTC.

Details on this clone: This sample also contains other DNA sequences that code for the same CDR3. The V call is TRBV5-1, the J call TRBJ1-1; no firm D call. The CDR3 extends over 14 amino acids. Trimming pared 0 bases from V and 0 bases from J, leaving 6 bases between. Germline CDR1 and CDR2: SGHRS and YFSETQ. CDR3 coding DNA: TGCGCCAGCAGCTTGGATACCTTGAACACTGAAGCTTTCTTT. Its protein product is CASSLDTLNTEAFF.

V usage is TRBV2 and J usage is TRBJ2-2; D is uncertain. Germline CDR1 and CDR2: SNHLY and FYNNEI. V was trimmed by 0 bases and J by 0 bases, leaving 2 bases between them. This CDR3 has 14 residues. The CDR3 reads CASSEAANTGELFF. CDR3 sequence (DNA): TGTGCCAGCAGTGAAGCGGCGAACACCGGGGAGCTGTTTTTT.

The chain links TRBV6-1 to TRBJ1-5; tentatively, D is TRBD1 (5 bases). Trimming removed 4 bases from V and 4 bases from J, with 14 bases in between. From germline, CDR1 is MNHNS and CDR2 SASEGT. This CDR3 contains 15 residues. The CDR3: CASSVGRAPNQPQHF. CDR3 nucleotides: TGTGCCAGCAGTGTGGGCAGGGCCCCAAATCAGCCCCAGCATTTT.